What follows is one T cell receptor beta chain and its context. As yet, its antigen is unknown. Expressed TCRB transcripts were sequenced after all isolated RNA was converted to cDNA. Method: immunoSEQ multiplex PCR; TCRdb's copy keeps in-frame clones and lacks some. In the table there are hundreds of thousands of clones, about a tenth of which are singletons. This CDR3 region has 15 residues. Germline V CDR1 and CDR2: SEHNR, FQNEAQ (reference sequence). V lost 7 bases, J lost 7 bases, and 11 bases stayed unmatched. Central memory, naive, regulatory and stem cell-like memory CD4+ cells were sorted by CD45RO/CCR7/CD25/CD127/CD95/CD27. The data derive from a study of beta chain features in type 1 diabetes. The study, taken as a whole, reports: Shortening of TCRB CDR3s, moderate but significant, appeared in all four CD4+ subsets of Type 1 diabetes patients.

The chain links TRBV7-9 to TRBJ2-5; 11 bases agree with TRBD1. This TCR derives from a man between 25 and 39 years old with type 1 diabetes. The sample was naive CD4+ T cells from blood. The CDR3 DNA follows: TGTGCCAGCAAAGCTGGGACAGGGGGATTCGGGACCCAGTACTTC. Translated: CASKAGTGGFGTQYF.